The rows below give T cell receptor beta chains drawn from one sample of a study of blood T cell repertoires in COVID-19. Produced via immunoSEQ multiplex PCR; TCRdb's table is partial and in-frame only. Among about 88,000 clones listed, roughly 90% were seen once. The sample taken for sequencing was peripheral blood. These receptors all come from a man aged 60 to 75 with acute or convalescent COVID-19. CDR3s include the opening cysteine and the closing phenylalanine or tryptophan. Each record gives: V gene, clone size, J gene, D gene, CDR3 protein, CDR3 DNA. D genes are given only for firm matches. Clone size is given for some rows only: seen once, a few or many times, or a class if the clone is expanded.

TRBV6-5,NA,TRBJ1-1,NA,CASSYSSGGNTEAFF,TGTGCCAGCAGTTACTCCTCGGGAGGGAACACTGAAGCTTTCTTT
TRBV4-3,NA,TRBJ2-5,TRBD2,CASSPRLAGETQYF,TGCGCCAGCAGCCCCCGACTAGCGGGAGAGACCCAGTACTTC
TRBV12-3/TRBV12-4,NA,TRBJ1-3,NA,CASSLRGENTIYF,TGTGCCAGCAGTTTGCGGGGGGAAAACACCATATATTTT
TRBV5-4,NA,TRBJ2-5,TRBD2,CASSLGSGVQETQYF,TGTGCCAGCAGCTTAGGTAGCGGGGTTCAAGAGACCCAGTACTTC
TRBV28,NA,TRBJ2-3,TRBD2,CASSLVEASGRGDTQYF,TGTGCCAGCAGTTTGGTGGAGGCTAGCGGGAGAGGGGATACGCAGTATTTT
TRBV7-8,NA,TRBJ1-1,TRBD1,CASSLGRAYVGQDNTEAFF,TGTGCCAGCAGCTTAGGTAGGGCGTATGTGGGACAGGATAACACTGAAGCTTTCTTT
TRBV6-4,NA,TRBJ2-3,NA,CASRRTTSITDTQYF,TGTGCCAGCCGCCGCACTACTAGCATCACAGATACGCAGTATTTT
TRBV27,NA,TRBJ2-5,TRBD2,CASRLQGAGVGETQYF,TGTGCCAGCAGACTCCAGGGTGCGGGAGTTGGAGAGACCCAGTACTTC
TRBV5-8,NA,TRBJ2-1,TRBD1,CASSFRTGGFRSYNEQFF,TGTGCCAGCAGCTTTAGGACAGGGGGATTTCGATCTTACAATGAGCAGTTCTTC
TRBV9,NA,TRBJ2-2,TRBD2,CASSGTSGKLGELFF,TGTGCCAGCAGTGGGACTAGCGGGAAGCTAGGGGAGCTGTTTTTT
TRBV6-5,NA,TRBJ1-3,TRBD1,CASKLRGSGNTIYF,TGTGCCAGCAAACTCAGGGGGTCTGGAAACACCATATATTTT
TRBV7-6,NA,TRBJ2-1,TRBD2,CASSLLAGGDNEQFF,TGTGCCAGCAGCTTACTAGCGGGAGGGGACAATGAGCAGTTCTTC
TRBV5-1,NA,TRBJ1-1,NA,CASSLTGNTEAFF,TGCGCCAGCAGCTTGACTGGGAACACTGAAGCTTTCTTT
TRBV5-6,NA,TRBJ2-2,TRBD1,CASSGPPPGQGAGELFF,TGTGCCAGCAGCGGACCCCCCCCGGGACAGGGGGCCGGGGAGCTGTTTTTT
TRBV5-4,NA,TRBJ2-3,TRBD2,CASSFAGGTDTQYF,TGTGCCAGCAGCTTTGCGGGGGGCACAGATACGCAGTATTTT
TRBV29-1,few,TRBJ2-1,TRBD2,CSVEPPGGRALIEQFF,TGCAGCGTTGAACCGCCGGGCGGGAGGGCCCTAATTGAGCAGTTCTTC
TRBV5-4,NA,TRBJ2-3,NA,CASIIGTDTQYF,TGTGCCAGCATCATTGGCACAGATACGCAGTATTTT
TRBV7-2,NA,TRBJ1-1,NA,CASSLDTNTEAFF,TGTGCCAGCAGCTTAGACACGAACACTGAAGCTTTCTTT
TRBV7-3,NA,TRBJ1-1,NA,CASSLSGDITEAFF,TGTGCCAGCAGCTTAAGTGGGGACATCACTGAAGCTTTCTTT
TRBV2,NA,TRBJ1-5,NA,CASSAPSGQPQHF,TGTGCCAGCAGTGCCCCCTCAGGTCAGCCCCAGCATTTT
TRBV29-1,NA,TRBJ2-1,NA,CSVESATRGLSNEQFF,TGCAGCGTTGAGTCAGCTACTCGGGGTTTGAGCAATGAGCAGTTCTTC
TRBV4-1,NA,TRBJ2-5,NA,CASSQDPGEETQYF,TGCGCCAGCAGCCAAGATCCGGGGGAAGAGACCCAGTACTTC
TRBV7-2,few,TRBJ1-6,TRBD1,CASKPGTGVEGSPLHF,TGTGCCAGCAAGCCCGGGACAGGGGTAGAAGGTTCACCCCTCCACTTT
TRBV6-1,once,TRBJ2-3,TRBD2,CASSDSGKWTDTQYF,TGTGCCAGCAGTGACAGCGGGAAATGGACAGATACGCAGTATTTT
TRBV13,once,TRBJ1-2,NA,CASSAFTVTYGYTF,TGTGCCAGCAGCGCTTTTACAGTTACCTATGGCTACACCTTC
TRBV9,NA,TRBJ1-5,NA,CASSVGLNQPQHF,TGTGCCAGCAGCGTAGGTCTGAATCAGCCCCAGCATTTT
TRBV9,NA,TRBJ2-1,TRBD2,CASSVELADNNEQFF,TGTGCCAGCAGCGTAGAACTAGCGGACAACAATGAGCAGTTCTTC
TRBV15,NA,TRBJ2-3,TRBD2,CATSRVTGGTDTQYF,TGTGCCACCAGCAGAGTTACGGGAGGGACAGATACGCAGTATTTT